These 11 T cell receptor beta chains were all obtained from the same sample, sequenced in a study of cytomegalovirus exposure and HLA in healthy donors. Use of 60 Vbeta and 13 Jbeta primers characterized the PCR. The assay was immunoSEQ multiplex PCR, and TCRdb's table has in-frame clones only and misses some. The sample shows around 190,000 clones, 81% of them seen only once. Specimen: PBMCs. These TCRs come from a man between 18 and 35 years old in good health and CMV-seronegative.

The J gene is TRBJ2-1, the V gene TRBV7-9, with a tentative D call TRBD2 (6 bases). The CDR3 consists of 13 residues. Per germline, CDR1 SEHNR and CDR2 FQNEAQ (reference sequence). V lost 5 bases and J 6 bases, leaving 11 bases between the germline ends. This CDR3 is CASSPSGGNEQFF. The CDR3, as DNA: TGTGCCAGCAGCCCCTCCGGGGGCAATGAGCAGTTCTTC.

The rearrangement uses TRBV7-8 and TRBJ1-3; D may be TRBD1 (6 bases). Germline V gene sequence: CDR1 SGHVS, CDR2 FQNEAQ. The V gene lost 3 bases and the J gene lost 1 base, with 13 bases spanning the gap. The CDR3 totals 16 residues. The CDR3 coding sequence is TGTGCCAGCAGCTTGACAGGCCTTGGGTCTGGAAACACCATATATTTT. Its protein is CASSLTGLGSGNTIYF.

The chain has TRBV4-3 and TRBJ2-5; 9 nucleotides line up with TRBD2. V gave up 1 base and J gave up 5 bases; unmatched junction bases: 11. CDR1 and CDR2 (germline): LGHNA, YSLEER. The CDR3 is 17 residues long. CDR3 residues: CASSQGQAGGRRETQYF. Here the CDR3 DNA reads TGCGCCAGCAGCCAAGGTCAAGCGGGAGGCCGTCGTGAGACCCAGTACTTC.

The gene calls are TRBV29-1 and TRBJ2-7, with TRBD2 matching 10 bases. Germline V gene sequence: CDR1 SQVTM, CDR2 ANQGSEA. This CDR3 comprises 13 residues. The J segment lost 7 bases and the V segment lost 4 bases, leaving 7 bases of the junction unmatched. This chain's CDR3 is CSVVSGGAGEQYF. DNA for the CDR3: TGCAGCGTTGTGAGCGGGGGGGCGGGTGAGCAGTACTTC.

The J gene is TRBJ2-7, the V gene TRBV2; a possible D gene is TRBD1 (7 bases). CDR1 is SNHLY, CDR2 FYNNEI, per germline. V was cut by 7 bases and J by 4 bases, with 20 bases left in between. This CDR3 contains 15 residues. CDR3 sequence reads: CASTPGGLGRYEQYF. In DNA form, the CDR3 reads TGTGCCAGCACTCCAGGGGGGCTAGGTCGGTACGAGCAGTACTTC.

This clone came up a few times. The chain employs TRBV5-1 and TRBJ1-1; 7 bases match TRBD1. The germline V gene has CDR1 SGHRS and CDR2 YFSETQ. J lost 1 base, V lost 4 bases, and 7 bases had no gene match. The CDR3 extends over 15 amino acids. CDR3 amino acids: CASSPRGLRNTEAFF. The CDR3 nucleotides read TGCGCCAGCAGCCCTAGGGGGCTACGGAACACTGAAGCTTTCTTT.

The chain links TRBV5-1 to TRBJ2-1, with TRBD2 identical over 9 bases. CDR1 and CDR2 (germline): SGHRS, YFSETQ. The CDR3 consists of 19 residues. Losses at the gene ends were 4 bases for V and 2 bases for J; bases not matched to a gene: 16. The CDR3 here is CASSPRPLAGSFAYNEQFF. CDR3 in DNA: TGCGCCAGCAGCCCCCGGCCGCTAGCGGGATCTTTCGCCTACAATGAGCAGTTCTTC.

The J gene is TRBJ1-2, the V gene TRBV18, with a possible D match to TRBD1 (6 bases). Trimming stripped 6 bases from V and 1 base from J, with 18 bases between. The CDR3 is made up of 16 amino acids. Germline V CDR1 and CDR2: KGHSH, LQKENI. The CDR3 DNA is TGTGCCAGCTCCCCAGGCGAGGACAGACATAACTATGGCTACACCTTC. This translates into CASSPGEDRHNYGYTF.

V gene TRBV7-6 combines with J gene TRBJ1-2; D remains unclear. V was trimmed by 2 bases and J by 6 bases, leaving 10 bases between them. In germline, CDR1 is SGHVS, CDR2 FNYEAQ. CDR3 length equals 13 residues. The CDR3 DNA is TGTGCCAGCAGCTTAAGAGGGTTAGATGGCTACACCTTC. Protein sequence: CASSLRGLDGYTF.

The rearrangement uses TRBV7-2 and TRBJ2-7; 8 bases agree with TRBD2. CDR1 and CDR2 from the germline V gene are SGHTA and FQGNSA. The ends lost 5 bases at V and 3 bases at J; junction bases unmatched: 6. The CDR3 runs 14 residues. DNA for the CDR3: TGTGCCAGCAGCCCTAGCGGGCCCTACTACGAGCAGTACTTC. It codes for CASSPSGPYYEQYF.

CDR3 residues: CASSSPQGYSGNTIYF. DNA of the CDR3: TGTGCCAGCAGCTCACCACAGGGATACTCTGGAAACACCATATATTTT. The chain employs TRBV7-9 and TRBJ1-3, with D perhaps TRBD1 (6 bases). V was trimmed by 4 bases and J by 0 bases, leaving 13 bases between them. The germline gives CDR1 SEHNR, CDR2 FQNEAQ (reference sequence). This CDR3 has 16 residues.